This T cell receptor (beta chain) was observed in a study of blood T cell repertoires in COVID-19. Study in general: Some COVID-19 samples were acute and others convalescent; all came from the United States, Italy and Spain. Sample material is recorded as cDNA or gDNA derived from T cells, B-cell-depleted T cells, or PBMCs.

Methods used by the authors: Reference gene primer amplification yielded estimated nucleated cell counts. Clones were sequenced by immunoSEQ multiplex PCR, and TCRdb holds only the in-frame ones, with some missing. V and J calls and clone size are copied from that table; D and trimming were computed from the DNA. Among roughly 28,000 clones, around nine tenths were seen once, and the ten largest hold about a tenth. The CDR3 has 15 residues. Per the germline V gene, CDR1 is MNHEY and CDR2 is SMNVEV (reference sequence). V gave up 8 bases and J gave up 2 bases, with 19 bases separating them. This chain links TRBV27 with TRBJ2-7; maybe TRBD2 (7 bases). The TCR sequence derives from a human donor in a cohort sampled during active COVID-19. The sample taken for sequencing was peripheral blood. The CDR3 sequence: CASGVPAGAPYEQYF. The DNA of the CDR3 is TGTGCCAGCGGAGTCCCGGCGGGGGCCCCCTACGAGCAGTACTTC.